These 29 T cell receptor beta chains share one sample of origin, sequenced in a study of CD8+ T cells in alopecia areata. Investigators isolated RNA and reverse transcribed it into cDNA to act as the sequencing template. Profiled with immunoSEQ multiplex PCR; TCRdb holds only in-frame clones, not every one. Among some 110,000 clones listed, roughly two fifths were seen once. Sequenced: CD4+ T cells sorted from blood. These receptors were taken from a human donor with alopecia areata.

The chain employs TRBV14 and TRBJ2-6, with D unclear. There are 16 residues in the CDR3. Germline V gene sequence: CDR1 SGHDN, CDR2 FVKESK. Trimming took 4 bases from V and 2 from J, leaving 12 bases between them. CDR3 bases: TGTGCCAGCAGCCGAGAACTGACGGCTGGGGCCAACGTCCTGACTTTC. This translates into CASSRELTAGANVLTF.

This rearrangement joins TRBV7-3 to TRBJ2-1; TRBD1 might be the D (6 bases). The CDR3 extends over 13 amino acids. Germline V CDR1 and CDR2: SGHTA, FQGTGA. Trimming removed 2 bases at V and 13 bases at J, with 15 bases between. This chain's CDR3 is CASSLLQGPPQFF. The DNA of the CDR3 is TGTGCCAGCAGCTTATTGCAGGGGCCGCCCCAGTTCTTC.

The chain carries TRBV27 and TRBJ1-2; no clear D. Trimming cost V 7 bases and J 4 bases, with 13 bases left between them. CDR1 is MNHEY and CDR2 is SMNVEV in the germline V gene (reference sequence). CDR3 size: 13 residues. CDR3 amino acids: CASKGTVGYGYTF. Here the CDR3 DNA reads TGTGCCAGCAAAGGAACAGTGGGCTATGGCTACACCTTC.

This clone was recorded a few times. The V and J genes are TRBV23-1 and TRBJ1-1; D is possibly TRBD1 (5 bases). TRBV23-1 is an ORF for which the function is uncertain. The CDR3 covers 11 residues. Trimming removed 5 bases from V and 8 bases from J, with 9 bases in between. CDR3 in amino acids: CASSFRDEAFF. The CDR3, as DNA: TGCGCCAGCAGTTTCCGGGACGAAGCTTTCTTT.

The rearrangement joins TRBV15 to TRBJ2-6; D is uncertain. This CDR3 spans 18 amino acids. CDR1 LNHNV and CDR2 YYDKDF come from the germline V gene (reference sequence). V lost 0 bases, J lost 0 bases, and 12 bases lay in between. The CDR3 DNA is TGTGCCACCAGCAGAGATGATAGGCCTAGCTCTGGGGCCAACGTCCTGACTTTC. Its protein product is CATSRDDRPSSGANVLTF.

The CDR3 spells CASSPDRNYGYTF. The CDR3 nucleotides read TGTGCCAGCAGCCCGGACAGAAACTATGGCTACACCTTC. The chain combines TRBV6-5 with TRBJ1-2, with D possibly TRBD1 on 6 matching bases. V was pared by 6 bases and J by 2 bases, with 10 bases between. CDR3 length: 13 residues. The germline V gene encodes CDR1 MNHEY and CDR2 SVGAGI.

This chain joins TRBV7-9 and TRBJ1-1; D gene unclear. Germline V gives CDR1 SEHNR, CDR2 FQNEAQ (reference sequence). CDR3 length equals 14 residues. V was pared by 5 bases and J by 1 base, with 11 bases between. The CDR3 sequence is CASSLPGGNTEAFF. The CDR3, as DNA: TGTGCCAGCAGCCTCCCAGGAGGGAACACTGAAGCTTTCTTT. The whole variable domain, filled in from reference TRBV7-9 and TRBJ1-1, reads DTGVSQNPRHKITKRGQNVTFRCDPISEHNRLYWYRQTLGQGPEFLTYFQNEAQLEKSRLLSDRFSAERPKGSFSTLEIQRTEQGDSAMYLCASSLPGGNTEAFFGQGTRLTVV.

This clone turned up a few times. This sequence joins TRBV29-1 and TRBJ1-3; D unclear. This CDR3 has 12 residues. Trimming took off 4 bases at V and 0 bases at J, with 4 bases between the two ends. CDR1 and CDR2 (germline): SQVTM, ANQGSEA. The CDR3 sequence: CSVGTSGNTIYF. CDR3 DNA: TGCAGCGTTGGGACCTCTGGAAACACCATATATTTT.

The CDR3 nucleotides are TGTGCCAGCAGCCAAGACTGGAATCAAGAGACCCAGTACTTC. This gives the protein CASSQDWNQETQYF. The chain uses TRBV2 and TRBJ2-5; unclear D gene. CDR1 is SNHLY and CDR2 is FYNNEI in the germline V gene. The CDR3 is 14 amino acids. Between the trimmed V and J ends, which lost 6 bases and 2 bases, there was a span of 13 bases.

The rearrangement joins TRBV27 to TRBJ2-1; D remains unclear. The V end lost 5 bases, the J end lost 2 bases, and 13 bases lay between the germline ends. Germline V CDR1 and CDR2: MNHEY, SMNVEV (reference sequence). The CDR3 is 15 residues long. In DNA, the CDR3 is TGTGCCAGCAGTGTTGACCCGAATCCCTACAATGAGCAGTTCTTC. Translation: CASSVDPNPYNEQFF.

The chain joins TRBV30 to TRBJ2-3; D might be TRBD2 (5 bases). This CDR3 has 13 amino acids. Looked up from germline, CDR1 is GTSNPN and CDR2 is SVGIG (reference sequence). Trimming pared 1 base from V and 2 bases from J, leaving 7 bases between. CDR3 sequence: CAWSGAATDTQYF. CDR3 bases: TGTGCCTGGAGTGGAGCGGCCACAGATACGCAGTATTTT.

In its sample, this clone was seen a few times. Other DNA sequences in the sample encode the same CDR3. The V and J genes are TRBV29-1 and TRBJ1-4; D is ambiguous. The CDR3 totals 12 residues. Germline V CDR1 and CDR2: SQVTM, ANQGSEA. V was clipped by 7 bases and J by 3 bases, with 9 bases between them. CDR3 residues: CSAGSSNEKLFF. CDR3 nucleotides: TGCAGCGCCGGGAGCTCTAATGAAAAACTGTTTTTT. The full variable domain, rest sourced from reference TRBV29-1 and TRBJ1-4, is SAVISQKPSRDICQRGTSLTIQCQVDSQVTMMFWYRQQPGQSLTLIATANQGSEATYESGFVIDKFPISRPNLTFSTLTVSNMSPEDSSIYLCSAGSSNEKLFFGSGTQLSVL.

The gene calls are TRBV29-1 and TRBJ2-5, with 7 bases lining up with TRBD1. The germline V gene has CDR1 SQVTM and CDR2 ANQGSEA. The ends lost 6 bases at V and 2 bases at J; junction bases unmatched: 3. The CDR3 is 12 amino acids. In DNA, the CDR3 is TGCAGCGTAACCAGGGGGCAAGAGACCCAGTACTTC. Translation gives CSVTRGQETQYF.

V gene TRBV28 combines with J gene TRBJ2-3, with D possibly matching TRBD1 (5 bases). The CDR3 consists of 12 residues. CDR1 MDHEN and CDR2 SYDVKM come from the germline V gene. Trimming took off 10 bases at V and 5 bases at J, with 13 bases between the two ends. CDR3 sequence (DNA): TGTGCCATCCTAGATCAGGGAGATACGCAGTATTTT. Translated, it gives CAILDQGDTQYF.

This clone turned up a few times. The J gene is TRBJ2-7, the V gene TRBV6-5; D gene uncertain. Per germline, CDR1 MNHEY and CDR2 SVGAGI. This CDR3 is built from 15 residues. V was shortened by 0 bases and J by 3 bases, with 12 bases between the two germline ends. CDR3 residues: CASSYSGNGVYEQYF. CDR3 coding DNA: TGTGCCAGCAGTTACTCGGGAAACGGAGTCTACGAGCAGTACTTC.

V usage is TRBV6-5 and J usage is TRBJ1-1, with D uncertain. The V gene lost 1 base and the J gene lost 0 bases, with 12 bases spanning the gap. Germline V gene lookup returns CDR1 MNHEY and CDR2 SVGAGI. There are 16 residues in the CDR3. The CDR3 region is CASSYYGSLMNTEAFF. CDR3 nucleotides: TGTGCCAGCAGTTACTATGGTTCGCTTATGAACACTGAAGCTTTCTTT.

This clone occurred a few times. The rearrangement uses TRBV7-9 and TRBJ2-1, with TRBD1 matching over 8 bases. The CDR3 loop spans 15 amino acids. Looked up from germline, CDR1 is SEHNR and CDR2 is FQNEAQ (reference sequence). Losses at the gene ends were 4 bases for V and 5 bases for J; bases not matched to a gene: 7. The CDR3 here is CASSSGQGLNNEQFF. The DNA for the CDR3 is TGTGCCAGCAGCTCCGGACAGGGATTGAACAATGAGCAGTTCTTC.

This clone has just a few counts. The chain carries TRBV2 and TRBJ2-3; D remains ambiguous. Germline loops: CDR1 SNHLY, CDR2 FYNNEI. The ends were cut back, 3 bases at V and 9 bases at J, with 13 bases in the middle. This CDR3 region has 13 residues. The CDR3: CASSEAPPGTQYF. The CDR3 DNA follows: TGTGCCAGCAGTGAGGCCCCTCCAGGCACGCAGTATTTT.

The V call is TRBV7-8, the J call TRBJ2-3; D remains unclear. V lost 8 bases, J lost 2 bases, and 5 bases lay in between. Per the germline V gene, CDR1 is SGHVS and CDR2 is FQNEAQ. CDR3 length equals 11 residues. In DNA form, the CDR3 reads TGTGCCAGCCGGCTCACAGATACGCAGTATTTT. This sequence encodes CASRLTDTQYF.

This clone has only a few counts. This sequence joins TRBV29-1 and TRBJ2-2; 10 nucleotides agree with TRBD1. The CDR3 length is 15 residues. The ends lost 4 bases at V and 9 bases at J; junction bases unmatched: 11. Germline V gene lookup returns CDR1 SQVTM and CDR2 ANQGSEA. The CDR3 DNA reads TGCAGCGTTGGGACAACGGGACAGGGGACATGGGAGCTGTTTTTT. It codes for CSVGTTGQGTWELFF.

A few counts support this clone. V usage is TRBV7-9 and J usage is TRBJ2-4, with 10 bases aligning to TRBD2. Losses at the gene ends were 5 bases for V and 6 bases for J; bases not matched to a gene: 4. Per the germline V gene, CDR1 is SEHNR and CDR2 is FQNEAQ (reference sequence). The CDR3 is made up of 14 amino acids. CDR3: CASSPGLAVNIQYF. In DNA, the CDR3 is TGTGCCAGCAGCCCCGGACTAGCGGTAAACATTCAGTACTTC.

The chain couples TRBV4-1 to TRBJ2-1; perhaps TRBD1 as D (5 bases). The CDR3 extends over 15 amino acids. V lost 2 bases, J lost 2 bases, and 10 bases lay in between. Germline loops: CDR1 MGHRA, CDR2 YSYEKL. The CDR3 here is CASSQSGFPYNEQFF. CDR3 nucleotide sequence: TGCGCCAGCAGCCAATCAGGGTTCCCCTACAATGAGCAGTTCTTC.

This clone was seen a single time. V usage is TRBV9 and J usage is TRBJ2-1, with D unclear. The CDR3 runs to 11 residues. Germline CDR1 reads SGDLS; CDR2 reads YYNGEE. With 0 bases removed from V and 7 bases from J, the gap between germline ends came to 2 bases. The CDR3 DNA sequence: TGTGCCAGCAGCGTAGAAAATGAGCAGTTCTTC. This gives the protein CASSVENEQFF.

This clone turned up a few times. CDR3 residues: CSVTPPSYNEQFF. Written as DNA, the CDR3 is TGCAGCGTTACTCCTCCTTCCTACAATGAGCAGTTCTTC. The J gene is TRBJ2-1, the V gene TRBV29-1; D remains ambiguous. V was trimmed by 5 bases and J by 1 base, leaving 9 bases between them. This CDR3 comprises 13 residues. Germline CDR1 and CDR2: SQVTM and ANQGSEA.

This clone has only a few counts. This chain connects TRBV28 to TRBJ2-1; a weak D match, TRBD2 (6 bases). Germline V lookup: CDR1 MDHEN, CDR2 SYDVKM. Trimming cost V 9 bases and J 14 bases, with 14 bases left between them. The CDR3 spans 10 residues. The DNA for the CDR3 is TGTGCCAGTGGGAGGACGCTGGAGTTCTTC. Translated, it gives CASGRTLEFF.

This chain joins TRBV6-1 and TRBJ1-2; D unclear. V was trimmed by 4 bases and J by 7 bases, leaving 13 bases between them. Germline V gives CDR1 MNHNS, CDR2 SASEGT. This CDR3 region has 13 residues. Here the CDR3 reads CASSALPNGGYTF. The CDR3 region has the DNA TGTGCCAGCAGTGCCCTACCAAATGGTGGCTACACCTTC.

This clone was observed a handful of times. The CDR3 region is CSVPGTSNEQFF. The CDR3, as DNA: TGCAGCGTCCCCGGGACTAGCAATGAGCAGTTCTTC. This chain joins TRBV29-1 and TRBJ2-1; 8 nucleotides line up with TRBD2. V shed 6 bases and J 6 bases; nucleotides not matched to a gene: 4. The CDR3 extends over 12 amino acids. Germline V lookup: CDR1 SQVTM, CDR2 ANQGSEA.

The CDR3 here is CASTTGGSYNEQFF. The CDR3 DNA is TGTGCCAGCACGACAGGGGGATCCTACAATGAGCAGTTCTTC. J is TRBJ2-1 and V is TRBV28, with TRBD1 matching over 9 bases. The germline CDR1 and CDR2 sequences are MDHEN and SYDVKM. V dropped 7 bases and J dropped 1; count of bases not matched to a gene: 2. This CDR3 is 14 amino acids long.

V is TRBV9 and J is TRBJ2-1; tentative D call: TRBD1 (6 bases). Trimming shortened V by 0 bases and J by 7 bases, and 17 bases separated the two germline ends. The CDR3 totals 16 residues. Germline loops: CDR1 SGDLS, CDR2 YYNGEE. CDR3 in amino acids: CASSVGIASQGNEQFF. The CDR3 region has the DNA TGTGCCAGCAGCGTAGGAATAGCATCGCAGGGGAATGAGCAGTTCTTC. The variable domain in full, completed from reference TRBV9 and TRBJ2-1, reads DSGVTQTPKHLITATGQRVTLRCSPRSGDLSVYWYQQSLDQGLQFLIQYYNGEERAKGNILERFSAQQFPDLHSELNLSSLELGDSALYFCASSVGIASQGNEQFFGPGTRLTVL.